These 20 T cell receptor beta chains were all obtained from the same sample, sequenced in a study of T cells in Graves' hyperthyroidism and ophthalmopathy. Researchers amplified the TCR beta CDR3 regions from RNA transcripts. The TCR CDR3 was amplified in a first-round RT-PCR using the HTBI primer set. TCRdb processed the multiplex PCR reads anew with MiXCR; each CDR3 protein has one entry. The repertoire has hundreds of thousands of distinct CDR3 sequences, about 15% of them found once; the top ten carry 7.7%. Sequenced material: blood. These receptors all come from a woman between 18 and 30 years old with Graves' hyperthyroidism.

Many counts were recorded for this clonotype. The CDR3 reads CASSLGAYTNSPLHF. The CDR3 DNA reads TGTGCCAGCAGTTTAGGGGCTTACACTAATTCACCCCTCCACTTT. The V call is TRBV12-3 or TRBV12-4, the J call TRBJ1-6; no clear D gene. The CDR3 runs to 15 residues. Trimming shortened V by 1 base and J by 6 bases, and 10 bases separated the two germline ends.

This clonotype occurred a few times. J is TRBJ2-5 and V is TRBV15, with D unresolved. Trimming stripped 3 bases from V and 0 bases from J, with 2 bases between. The CDR3 sequence is 12 residues long. Germline V gene lookup returns CDR1 LNHNV and CDR2 YYDKDF (reference sequence). The CDR3 sequence: CATSSDQETQYF. CDR3 bases: TGTGCCACCAGCAGTGACCAAGAGACCCAGTACTTC.

V usage is TRBV5-1 and J usage is TRBJ1-1; 7 positions match TRBD1. Germline CDR1 reads SGHRS; CDR2 reads YFSETQ. Germline trimming cut 5 bases from V and 4 bases from J; bases unmatched to any gene: 8. This CDR3 has 14 residues. The CDR3 spells CASRGGTVGTEAFF. The CDR3 nucleotides read TGCGCCAGCAGAGGAGGGACAGTCGGCACTGAAGCTTTCTTT.

The chain is built from TRBV24-1 and TRBJ1-1; 11 bases align to TRBD1. Germline CDR1 KGHDR, CDR2 SFDVKD. CDR3 length: 15 amino acids. Trimming removed 4 bases from V and 2 bases from J; junction bases left unmatched: 2. CDR3 in DNA: TGTGCCACCAGTGAGGGACAGGGGGTTAACACTGAAGCTTTCTTT. Its protein is CATSEGQGVNTEAFF.

Ten or more counts support this clonotype. The chain uses TRBV3-1 and TRBJ1-3; possible D gene TRBD1, 5 bases. V gave up 5 bases and J gave up 0 bases, with 14 bases separating them. This CDR3 has 16 amino acids. Germline CDR1 is LGHDT and CDR2 is YNNKEL (reference sequence). This CDR3 is CASSSQVLSSGNTIYF. Written as DNA, the CDR3 is TGTGCCAGCAGCTCACAGGTCCTCTCCTCTGGAAACACCATATATTTT.

This clonotype was recorded at least ten times. This chain links TRBV7-2 with TRBJ2-1, with 7 bases fitting TRBD1. J was trimmed by 5 bases and V by 2 bases; bases with no gene match: 6. CDR1 SGHTA and CDR2 FQGNSA come from the germline V gene. This CDR3 comprises 15 residues. Here the CDR3 reads CASSLPQGDHNEQFF. The CDR3 DNA reads TGTGCCAGCAGCTTACCTCAGGGGGACCACAATGAGCAGTTCTTC.

This chain joins TRBV6-2 or TRBV6-3 and TRBJ2-1, with 10 bases fitting TRBD2. The CDR3 spans 16 residues. In germline, CDR1 is MNHEY, CDR2 SVGEGT. With V trimmed by 6 bases and J by 5 bases, 10 bases remained unmatched. DNA of the CDR3: TGTGCCAGCAGCCACCTCAGCGGGGGGGCCCACAATGAGCAGTTCTTC. Translated, it gives CASSHLSGGAHNEQFF.

This clonotype was seen repeatedly, ten times or more. V gene TRBV7-6 combines with J gene TRBJ2-7, with 7 positions matching TRBD1. J gave up 5 bases and V 5 bases, and 12 bases lay outside the gene matches. CDR1 is SGHVS, CDR2 FNYEAQ, per germline. The CDR3 has 15 residues. CDR3 nucleotide sequence: TGTGCCAGCAGCGAGACCGACAGGGTCCCAGACGAGCAGTACTTC. It is translated as CASSETDRVPDEQYF. The entire variable domain, with the rest obtained from reference TRBV7-6 and TRBJ2-7, is as follows: GAGVSQSPRYKVTKRGQDVALRCDPISGHVSLYWYRQALGQGPEFLTYFNYEAQQDKSGLPNDRFSAERPEGSISTLTIQRTEQRDSAMYRCASSETDRVPDEQYFGPGTRLTVT.

The chain is built from TRBV9 and TRBJ2-5; 14 positions agree with TRBD2. The CDR3 spans 17 residues. The J segment lost 4 bases and the V segment lost 4 bases, leaving 9 bases of the junction unmatched. Per germline, CDR1 SGDLS and CDR2 YYNGEE. The CDR3, as DNA: TGTGCCAGCAGCACAGGACTAGCGGGGGGCTCTCGAGAGACCCAGTACTTC. Amino acid sequence: CASSTGLAGGSRETQYF.

The chain combines TRBV13 with TRBJ2-2, with TRBD1 identical over 8 bases. The CDR3 covers 16 residues. The ends lost 1 base at V and 5 bases at J; junction bases unmatched: 6. In germline, CDR1 is PRHDT, CDR2 FYEKMQ (reference sequence). Here the CDR3 reads CASSLVRRGPTGELFF. In DNA, the CDR3 is TGTGCCAGCAGCTTAGTACGCAGGGGGCCTACCGGGGAGCTGTTTTTT.

This clonotype was counted many times. The chain is built from TRBV12-3 or TRBV12-4 and TRBJ1-2; D remains unclear. The V gene lost 6 bases and the J gene lost 3 bases, with 23 bases spanning the gap. The CDR3 extends over 17 amino acids. For the CDR3, the DNA is TGTGCCAGCAGGGAACTGTCCAGCCTTCTTATTGACTATGGCTACACCTTC. Its protein product is CASRELSSLLIDYGYTF.

The table lists this clonotype with a few counts. The genes are TRBV20-1 and TRBJ2-1; unclear D gene. Between the trimmed V and J ends, which lost 3 bases and 8 bases, there was a span of 20 bases. There are 15 residues in the CDR3. From germline, CDR1 is DFQATT and CDR2 SNEGSKA (reference sequence). The CDR3, as DNA: TGCAGTGCTAGCCTACCTTCGGATAGTATCTATGAGCAGTTCTTC. Its protein is CSASLPSDSIYEQFF.

There are many counts of this clonotype. This chain joins TRBV7-3 and TRBJ2-1; the D gene could be TRBD1 or TRBD2 (6 bases each). Germline CDR1 is SGHTA and CDR2 is FQGTGA. The V end was cut by 5 bases, the J end by 3 bases, with 14 bases between. This CDR3 is 15 amino acids long. CDR3 nucleotide sequence: TGTGCCAGCAGCCGCCCGGGGGCTCTCTACAATGAGCAGTTCTTC. Protein sequence: CASSRPGALYNEQFF.

In its sample, this clonotype was seen a few times. The V and J genes are TRBV5-6 and TRBJ2-4; perhaps TRBD1 as D (5 bases). Germline V gene lookup returns CDR1 SGHDT and CDR2 YYEEEE. CDR3 length: 16 amino acids. Trimming cost V 4 bases and J 0 bases, with 14 bases left between them. CDR3 in amino acids: CASSQGGFLAKNIQYF. DNA of the CDR3: TGTGCCAGCAGCCAGGGCGGTTTCCTAGCCAAAAACATTCAGTACTTC.

At least ten counts were recorded for this clonotype. The genes are TRBV11-2 and TRBJ2-2, with D hard to call. V dropped 5 bases and J dropped 3 bases, with 13 bases sitting between them. The CDR3 is made up of 15 amino acids. Germline assignment: CDR1 SGHAT and CDR2 FQNNGV. In DNA, the CDR3 is TGTGCCAGCAGCCAAGAGCTTATTTACACCGGGGAGCTGTTTTTT. Protein: CASSQELIYTGELFF.

This clonotype showed up many times. The rearrangement joins TRBV7-9 to TRBJ2-1; no firm D call. The ends were cut back, 1 base at V and 2 bases at J, with 15 bases in the middle. Germline V gives CDR1 SEHNR, CDR2 FQNEAQ (reference sequence). CDR3 size: 17 residues. In DNA form, the CDR3 reads TGTGCCAGCAGCTTAGATTGGACCGCAACACCCTACAATGAGCAGTTCTTC. It codes for CASSLDWTATPYNEQFF.

This sequence joins TRBV15 and TRBJ1-1; 7 nucleotides align to TRBD1. V lost 0 bases and J lost 2; bases outside the gene matches: 3. Germline lookup yields CDR1 LNHNV and CDR2 YYDKDF (reference sequence). The length of the CDR3 is 15 residues. The CDR3 spells CATSRDRQGNTEAFF. CDR3 bases: TGTGCCACCAGCAGAGACCGACAGGGAAACACTGAAGCTTTCTTT.

The rearrangement links TRBV20-1 to TRBJ2-5; TRBD2 agrees at 8 bases. In germline, CDR1 is DFQATT, CDR2 SNEGSKA (reference sequence). There are 15 residues in the CDR3. Losses at the gene ends were 5 bases for V and 5 bases for J; bases not matched to a gene: 13. DNA for the CDR3: TGCAGTGCTGAGGCCCTCGGGGGGGCCTGGGAGACCCAGTACTTC. Its translation is CSAEALGGAWETQYF.

In this sample, this clonotype turned up many times. This chain joins TRBV30 and TRBJ2-2, with D possibly called TRBD1 or TRBD2 (5 bases each). CDR1 GTSNPN and CDR2 SVGIG come from the germline V gene (reference sequence). The CDR3 consists of 13 residues. Trimming stripped 1 base from V and 7 bases from J, with 10 bases between. The CDR3 sequence is CAWSGEGNGELFF. CDR3 nucleotide sequence: TGTGCCTGGAGTGGTGAGGGGAACGGGGAGCTGTTTTTT.

This clonotype was picked up many times. The CDR3 nucleotides read TGTGCCAGCAGCTTAGGACCTAGCGGAACCTACAATGAGCAGTTCTTC. It yields the protein CASSLGPSGTYNEQFF. The rearrangement links TRBV11-2 to TRBJ2-1, with 7 bases lining up with TRBD2. The J segment lost 2 bases and the V segment lost 1 base, leaving 5 bases of the junction unmatched. The CDR3 sequence is 16 residues long. Germline-derived CDR1 and CDR2 are SGHAT and FQNNGV.